This T cell receptor beta chain was recovered during a study of CXCR3-negative and CXCR3-positive naive CD8 T cells. The study's findings and limits: TRB CDR3s of CXCR3-positive naive cells were more hydrophobic than those of CXCR3-negative naive cells.

There are 13 residues in the CDR3. CDR1 is LGHNA and CDR2 is YNFKEQ in the germline V gene. UMI-tagged TRB cDNA libraries were built via 5' RACE. TCRdb re-analyzed the 5' RACE reads; it lists each CDR3 protein once, without DNA. The sample data list 50,000 to 70,000 distinct CDR3 sequences. Roughly 300,000 cells per CD8+ T cell subset were flow-sorted in triplicate. By phenotype, naive CD8+ T cells were CD45RO-CCR7+CD27+CD95-. Points on this clonotype: Its matching antigen is unknown.

The gene calls are TRBV4-2 and TRBJ2-7. This TCR derives from a human donor in good health. Some clones in this sample may be carry-over from other donors' samples. Input material: naive CXCR3+ CD8+ T cells from blood. Described subset: CD45RO-CCR7+CD27+CD95- naive CD8+ T cells expressing CXCR3 (TNR3+). This chain's CDR3 is CASSQERFYEQYF.